Shown below are 3 T cell receptor beta chains from a single sample sequenced in a study of low-dose radiotherapy and immunotherapy resistance in tumors. Priming of first-strand cDNA relied on TRAV- and TRBV-specific primers (covering alpha and beta chains). TCR amplification used roughly 20 PCR cycles, a constant-region primer and a V-primer adapter. Each CDR3 protein gets one entry after TCRdb re-called the reads with MiXCR. Among roughly 30,000 distinct CDR3 sequences, about 49% were seen once, and the ten largest hold approximately 6%. Time point given: after trial treatment. Regarding treatment: LDRT plus nivolumab, ipilimumab, low-dose cyclophosphamide and aspirin (RACIN trial). The material was PBMCs, obtained after low-dose radiotherapy plus immunotherapy. The receptors stem from a male donor with gallbladder cancer.

The rearrangement links TRBV6-1 to TRBJ2-7; TRBD1 agrees at 9 bases. Germline V gives CDR1 MNHNS, CDR2 SASEGT. With V trimmed by 5 bases and J by 3 bases, 11 bases remained unmatched. The CDR3 runs to 16 residues. The CDR3 nucleotides read TGTGCCAGCAGTTACACTACTCCGGGACAGGGCTACGAGCAGTACTTC. It codes for CASSYTTPGQGYEQYF.

The chain uses TRBV2 and TRBJ2-7; tentatively, D is TRBD1 (6 bases). Germline V gene lookup returns CDR1 SNHLY and CDR2 FYNNEI. The CDR3 consists of 15 residues. V was pared by 3 bases and J by 2 bases, with 14 bases between. The CDR3 DNA sequence: TGTGCCAGCAGTGAGCGGCAGGGGCCACCCTACGAGCAGTACTTC. Translation: CASSERQGPPYEQYF.

As DNA, the CDR3 is TGCAGCGTTGGACCTAGCGGGCACGAGCAGTACTTC. Protein product: CSVGPSGHEQYF. This rearrangement joins TRBV29-1 to TRBJ2-7, with TRBD2 matching over 8 bases. V dropped 4 bases and J dropped 5; count of bases not matched to a gene: 4. CDR3 length: 12 amino acids. The germline V gene encodes CDR1 SQVTM and CDR2 ANQGSEA.